This T cell receptor (beta chain) was captured by sequencing in a study of T cell responses to AZD1222 COVID-19 vaccine. Study-wide findings and caveats: The study sampled repertoires only after the peak T cell response. The CD4 TCRs associated with vaccination extended across spike and predominated at 160-218 and 743-854. Nearly half of spike-specific TCRs reportedly go after variant regions that carry no mutations. The donors showed a predominance of white British ancestry and of females, with possible underestimation of clonal diversity.

TCRdb's table, derived via immunoSEQ multiplex PCR, lists solely in-frame clones and lacks some. The sample includes 150,000 to 200,000 clones, just under 90% seen only once; the top ten take approximately 4.2%. Concerning this clone itself: Its antigen is unidentified.

The sample in question was peripheral blood, obtained 28 days after the second dose of the MenACWY control vaccine. This clonotype was obtained from an adult who received the MenACWY meningococcal vaccine as a control.

CDR3 loop: CASTVTTRRNEQFF. Here the CDR3 DNA reads TGTGCCAGCACCGTGACTACCCGAAGGAATGAGCAGTTCTTC. The chain uses TRBV28 and TRBJ2-1, with D maybe TRBD2 (5 bases). The germline V gene encodes CDR1 MDHEN and CDR2 SYDVKM. Between the trimmed V and J ends, which lost 7 bases and 7 bases, there was a span of 17 bases. The CDR3 consists of 14 residues.